The subject of this entry is one T cell receptor beta chain. There is no known antigen for this receptor. One base away there is no much larger clone; base qualities are not given. This entry comes from a study of tumor-infiltrating lymphocytes in localized non-small cell lung cancer (dated by TCRdb to the early 2020s). Turning to the overall study: Patients whose samples were collected after neoadjuvant chemotherapy, as well as both smokers and never-smokers and several histologies, were included in the cohort. Resected tumor tissue and uninvolved lung tissue described as non-adjacent to the tumor were contributed by each patient, with both tissues obtained from the same patient. TCR sequencing was one of several integrated assays, alongside flow cytometry, multiplex immunofluorescence, RNA-seq, exome sequencing and proteomics, applied to the same patients. The overall ICON cohort comprised 150 surgical patients with localized non-small cell lung cancer whose tumors were resected. For 55 patients, immunoSEQ T-cell fraction was compared between paired tumor and uninvolved lung. Overall study outcomes, separate from this receptor: Because different assays used different pieces of the same tissue, technical variation could not be distinguished from intratumor heterogeneity. Assay coverage differed among patients according to how much tissue was available, so only a subset of the cohort had TCR sequencing. TCR-derived T-cell fraction did not differ between the flow cytometry-defined immunotypes IM1 (good prognosis) and IM2 (poor prognosis). Higher T cell infiltration in tumors than in uninvolved lung tissue was supported by TCRbeta sequencing, consistent with immunofluorescence CD3 counts. Recurrence-free survival showed no association with tumor T-cell fraction measured by TCR sequencing (p = 0.61).

The immunoSEQ assay used for TCR sequencing gave the T-cell fraction in both tumor and uninvolved lung tissue. The source study handled its data this way. To analyze survival, patients were divided into a high T-cell fraction group (upper tertile) and a low T-cell fraction group (lower two tertiles), and the two groups were compared using a log-rank test. A signed-rank test was used to test paired tumor versus uninvolved lung differences in T-cell fraction. The table comes from immuneACCESS by way of TCRdb, which keeps in-frame sequences with V and J called. Part of the clones is missing from these tables; in studies checked, under half for an unresolved V gene and the rest for unknown reasons. That table is the source of V, J and clone size, and D and trimming were worked out from the DNA. This sample gives tens of thousands of clones in total; around 78% of them show up just once. The top ten hold over 6% of the sample.

Patient enrollment in ICON started in early 2016, and the final patient was enrolled in the second half of 2018. From a subcohort of some 76 patients, fresh tumor and matched uninvolved tissue were collected for in-depth immune analyses, including TCR sequencing. No cell sorting was done, and TCR sequencing was instead run on DNA isolated from bulk tissue. The CDR3 has 15 amino acids, counting the end cysteine and phenylalanine. This entry keeps only the CDR3 DNA: 45 bases, framed from base 1. V and J lose 5 bases and 3 bases, and a span of 14 bases separates them. Sequences SGHVS (CDR1) and FQNEAQ (CDR2) are obtained from the germline V gene.

The clonotype was recovered from a human donor with non-small cell lung cancer. Sequences were obtained from lung tumor tissue. The V and J genes are TRBV7-8 and TRBJ1-5, and perhaps TRBD1 as D gene, on 5 matching bases. The sequence in DNA is TGTGCCAGCAGCCGCCGGGACGGTCTCAATCAGCCCCAGCATTTT. Translation gives CASSRRDGLNQPQHF. The CDR3 plus the reference TRBV7-8 and TRBJ1-5 genes for the other parts give the full variable domain: GAGVSQSPRYKVAKRGQDVALRCDPISGHVSLFWYQQALGQGPEFLTYFQNEAQLDKSGLPSDRFFAERPEGSVSTLKIQRTQQEDSAVYLCASSRRDGLNQPQHFGDGTRLSIL.